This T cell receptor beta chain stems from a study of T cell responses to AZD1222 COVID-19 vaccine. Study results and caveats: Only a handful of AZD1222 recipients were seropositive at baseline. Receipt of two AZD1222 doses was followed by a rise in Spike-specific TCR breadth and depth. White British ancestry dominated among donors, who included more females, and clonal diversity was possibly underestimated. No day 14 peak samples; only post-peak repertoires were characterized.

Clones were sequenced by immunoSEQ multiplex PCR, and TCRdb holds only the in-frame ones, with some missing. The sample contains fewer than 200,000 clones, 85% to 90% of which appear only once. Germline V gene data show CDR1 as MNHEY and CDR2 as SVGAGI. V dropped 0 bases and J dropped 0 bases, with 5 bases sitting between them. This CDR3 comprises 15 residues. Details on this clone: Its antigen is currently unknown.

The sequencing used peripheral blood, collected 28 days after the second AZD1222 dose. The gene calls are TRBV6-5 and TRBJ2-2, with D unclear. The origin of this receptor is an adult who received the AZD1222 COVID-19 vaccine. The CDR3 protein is CASSYSGPNTGELFF. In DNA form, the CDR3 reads TGTGCCAGCAGTTACTCCGGTCCGAACACCGGGGAGCTGTTTTTT.